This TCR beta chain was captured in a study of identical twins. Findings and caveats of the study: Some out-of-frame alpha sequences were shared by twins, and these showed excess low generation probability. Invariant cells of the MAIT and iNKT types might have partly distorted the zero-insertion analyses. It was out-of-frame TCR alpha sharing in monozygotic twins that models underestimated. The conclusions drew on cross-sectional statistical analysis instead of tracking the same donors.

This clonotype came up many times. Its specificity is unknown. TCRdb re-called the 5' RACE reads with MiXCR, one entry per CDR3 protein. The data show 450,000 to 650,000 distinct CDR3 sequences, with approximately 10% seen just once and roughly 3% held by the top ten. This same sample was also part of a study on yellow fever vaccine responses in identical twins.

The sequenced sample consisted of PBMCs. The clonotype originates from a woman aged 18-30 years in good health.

The CDR3 DNA reads as TGTGCCAGCAGTTTTCCGAGACTAGCGGGAGGCAATAAGGCCTACAATGAGCAGTTCTTC. Protein product: CASSFPRLAGGNKAYNEQFF. The rearrangement uses TRBV12-3 or TRBV12-4 and TRBJ2-1; TRBD2 matches at 13 bases. Germline trimming cut 3 bases from V and 2 bases from J; bases unmatched to any gene: 13. The CDR3 consists of 20 residues.